Listed here are 17 T cell receptor beta chains from one sample, sequenced in a study of OX40 agonist ivuxolimab in advanced cancers. Here immunoSEQ multiplex PCR was the method, and the copy in TCRdb shows in-frame clones only, minus some. The top ten hold 20% to 30% of the sample, which has about 28,000 clones, approximately 85% seen once. Here the sequenced sample was CD4+ or CD8+ T cells sorted from blood, taken in a trial of the OX40 agonist ivuxolimab. These receptor sequences come from an adult with an advanced solid tumor such as melanoma, head and neck, liver or kidney cancer.

The genes are TRBV27 and TRBJ2-2; D is unresolved. From germline, CDR1 is MNHEY and CDR2 SMNVEV (reference sequence). This CDR3 is built from 14 residues. The V and J ends lost 3 bases and 4 bases respectively, with 9 bases between them. CDR3 coding DNA: TGTGCCAGCAGTTTCGGGCGTGGCACCGGGGAGCTGTTTTTT. It is translated as CASSFGRGTGELFF.

The rearrangement joins TRBV6-1 to TRBJ2-5; TRBD1 agrees at 10 bases. The junction had 6 bases not matched to a gene; V was cut back by 6 bases and J by 2 bases. Germline V gives CDR1 MNHNS, CDR2 SASEGT. The CDR3 runs 15 residues. CDR3 in amino acids: CASSRQGALQETQYF. CDR3 coding DNA: TGTGCCAGCAGCCGACAGGGGGCATTACAAGAGACCCAGTACTTC.

This rearrangement joins TRBV2 to TRBJ2-6, with TRBD1 as a possible D gene (5 bases). Between the trimmed V and J ends, which lost 7 bases and 0 bases, there was a span of 13 bases. This CDR3 is 16 amino acids long. Germline loops: CDR1 SNHLY, CDR2 FYNNEI. This CDR3 reads CASKEQAGSGANVLTF. The CDR3 DNA follows: TGTGCCAGCAAAGAACAGGCCGGCTCTGGGGCCAACGTCCTGACTTTC. The variable domain in full, with the rest retrieved from reference TRBV2 and TRBJ2-6, is EPEVTQTPSHQVTQMGQEVILRCVPISNHLYFYWYRQILGQKVEFLVSFYNNEISEKSEIFDDQFSVERPDGSNFTLKIRSTKLEDSAMYFCASKEQAGSGANVLTFGAGSRLTVL.

This chain joins TRBV7-2 and TRBJ2-1; TRBD2 matches 12 bases. The length of the CDR3 is 15 residues. V lost 4 bases to trimming and J lost 5 bases; unmatched junction nucleotides: 3. CDR1 is SGHTA and CDR2 is FQGNSA in the germline V gene. This CDR3 is CASSSGLAGNNEQFF. The CDR3 DNA reads TGTGCCAGCAGCTCCGGACTAGCGGGAAACAATGAGCAGTTCTTC.

The chain joins TRBV27 to TRBJ2-1; no clear D gene. CDR3 length: 15 residues. Germline V gives CDR1 MNHEY, CDR2 SMNVEV (reference sequence). V was pared by 7 bases and J by 2 bases, with 15 bases between. In DNA, the CDR3 is TGTGCCAGCATGAATGTTGAGACGGCCTACAATGAGCAGTTCTTC. The encoded protein is CASMNVETAYNEQFF.

The chain has TRBV5-6 and TRBJ2-1; 9 bases align to TRBD1. This CDR3 is built from 17 residues. The V segment lost 1 base and the J segment 2 bases; nucleotides outside the gene matches: 7. The germline CDR1 and CDR2 sequences are SGHDT and YYEEEE. CDR3 residues: CASSLPSGTGPYNEQFF. In nucleotides, the CDR3 is TGTGCCAGCAGCTTGCCTTCCGGGACAGGGCCCTACAATGAGCAGTTCTTC.

The chain combines TRBV28 with TRBJ2-7; 8 bases are a match to TRBD1. From germline, CDR1 is MDHEN and CDR2 SYDVKM. With 4 bases clipped from V and 11 bases from J, the junction kept 7 bases outside the gene matches. The CDR3 runs 12 residues. This CDR3 reads CASSSDRGEEYF. In DNA, the CDR3 is TGTGCCAGCAGTTCAGACAGGGGAGAAGAGTACTTC.

The rearrangement links TRBV4-1 to TRBJ1-2; D may be TRBD1 (5 bases). Trimming removed 1 base at V and 3 bases at J, with 18 bases between. The CDR3 is 17 amino acids. Per germline, CDR1 MGHRA and CDR2 YSYEKL. The CDR3 region is CASSQGGGGAGHYGYTF. The CDR3 DNA follows: TGCGCCAGCAGCCAAGGTGGAGGAGGGGCGGGCCACTATGGCTACACCTTC.

This rearrangement joins TRBV15 to TRBJ1-4; possible D gene TRBD1, 6 bases. V dropped 4 bases and J dropped 2 bases, with 8 bases sitting between them. CDR3 length: 14 amino acids. Germline V lookup: CDR1 LNHNV, CDR2 YYDKDF (reference sequence). CDR3 protein: CATSTGQTNEKLFF. In nucleotides, the CDR3 is TGTGCCACCAGCACCGGACAGACTAATGAAAAACTGTTTTTT.

V usage is TRBV10-2 and J usage is TRBJ2-3; no firm D call. Germline-derived CDR1 and CDR2 are WSHSY and SAAADI. The CDR3 has 14 amino acids. Between the trimmed V and J ends, which lost 8 bases and 6 bases, there was a span of 18 bases. The CDR3 loop reads CASFSSRIGDTQYF. CDR3 nucleotide sequence: TGCGCCAGCTTCTCCAGTAGAATAGGGGATACGCAGTATTTT.

This clone has a single count. This chain links TRBV7-6 with TRBJ2-3; tentatively, D is TRBD2 (6 bases). CDR1 and CDR2 from the germline V gene are SGHVS and FNYEAQ. The CDR3 runs 16 residues. V lost 7 bases and J 0 bases, leaving 17 bases between the germline ends. The CDR3 here is CASKPGERSSTDTQYF. The DNA of the CDR3 is TGTGCCAGCAAACCGGGAGAGAGATCTAGCACAGATACGCAGTATTTT.

This clone was seen a few times. The chain uses TRBV12-2 and TRBJ2-2; TRBD2 was called by the table and not checked on the DNA. TRBV12-2 is a recognized pseudogene. The CDR3 extends over 19 amino acids. The CDR3 sequence is CASRLTTSGRPENTGELFF. In DNA form, the CDR3 reads TGTGCAAGTCGCTTAACAACTAGCGGGAGACCCGAGAACACCGGGGAGCTGTTTTTT.

V gene TRBV18 combines with J gene TRBJ2-7; 7 bases align to TRBD1. The CDR3 spans 16 residues. Germline V lookup: CDR1 KGHSH, CDR2 LQKENI. J was trimmed by 1 base and V by 2 bases; bases with no gene match: 8. CDR3 sequence: CASSPYRGEESYEQYF. CDR3 coding DNA: TGTGCCAGCTCACCATACAGGGGTGAGGAGTCCTACGAGCAGTACTTC. Based on the CDR3 plus reference TRBV18 and TRBJ2-7, the full variable domain is NAGVMQNPRHLVRRRGQEARLRCSPMKGHSHVYWYRQLPEEGLKFMVYLQKENIIDESGMPKERFSAEFPKEGPSILRIQQVVRGDSAAYFCASSPYRGEESYEQYFGPGTRLTVT.

The chain has TRBV29-1 and TRBJ2-5, with unresolved D. The CDR3 length is 12 residues. The ends were cut back, 7 bases at V and 7 bases at J, with 16 bases in the middle. Germline V CDR1 and CDR2: SQVTM, ANQGSEA. CDR3 coding DNA: TGCAGCGCCCCGGGCCCCCGCGGGACCCAGTACTTC. Protein product: CSAPGPRGTQYF.

This clone was found a few times. V and J are TRBV5-1 and TRBJ2-3, with 7 nucleotides matching TRBD1. The length of the CDR3 is 14 residues. The trim removed 3 bases at V and 3 bases at J, leaving 4 bases unmatched. Germline V gives CDR1 SGHRS, CDR2 YFSETQ. CDR3 protein: CASSSDRVTDTQYF. The DNA of the CDR3 is TGCGCCAGCAGCTCAGACAGGGTTACAGATACGCAGTATTTT.

This clone was observed a single time. The V and J genes are TRBV2 and TRBJ2-5; maybe TRBD1 (8 bases). Trimming removed 0 bases at V and 7 bases at J, with 15 bases between. CDR3 size: 15 residues. CDR1 is SNHLY, CDR2 FYNNEI, per germline. CDR3: CASSEAGGQGATQYF. The CDR3 nucleotides read TGTGCCAGCAGTGAAGCGGGGGGGCAGGGGGCGACCCAGTACTTC.

The V call is TRBV30, the J call TRBJ2-1; 7 bases fit TRBD2. The CDR3 runs to 13 residues. The V gene's germline CDR1 is GTSNPN and CDR2 SVGIG (reference sequence). The J segment lost 4 bases and the V segment lost 2 bases, leaving 2 bases of the junction unmatched. CDR3 nucleotides: TGTGCCTGGAGTATCGGGAGGTACAATGAGCAGTTCTTC. Its protein is CAWSIGRYNEQFF.